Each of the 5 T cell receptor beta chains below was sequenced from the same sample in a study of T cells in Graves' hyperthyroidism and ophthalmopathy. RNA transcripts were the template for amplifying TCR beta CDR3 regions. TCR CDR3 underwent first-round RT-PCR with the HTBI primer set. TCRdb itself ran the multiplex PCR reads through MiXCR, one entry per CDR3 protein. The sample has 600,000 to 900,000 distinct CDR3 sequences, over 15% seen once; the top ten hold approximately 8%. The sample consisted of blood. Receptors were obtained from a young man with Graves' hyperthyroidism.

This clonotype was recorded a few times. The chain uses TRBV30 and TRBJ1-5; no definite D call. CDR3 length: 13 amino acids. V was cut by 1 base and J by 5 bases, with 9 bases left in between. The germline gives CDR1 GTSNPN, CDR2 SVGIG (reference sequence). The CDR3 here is CAWSGAYDQPQHF. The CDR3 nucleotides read TGTGCCTGGAGTGGAGCGTACGATCAGCCCCAGCATTTT.

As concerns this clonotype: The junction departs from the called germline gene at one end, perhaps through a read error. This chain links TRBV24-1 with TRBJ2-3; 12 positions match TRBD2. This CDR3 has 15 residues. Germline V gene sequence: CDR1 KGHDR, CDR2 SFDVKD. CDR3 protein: CATSDSGLAGDTQYF. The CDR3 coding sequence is TGTGCCACCAGCGATTCGGGACTAGCGGGAGATACGCAGTATTTT.

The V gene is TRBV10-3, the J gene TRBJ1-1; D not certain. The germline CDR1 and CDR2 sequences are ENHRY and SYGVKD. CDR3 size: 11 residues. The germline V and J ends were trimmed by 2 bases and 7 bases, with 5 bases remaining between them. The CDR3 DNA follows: TGTGCCATCAGTGAGAGGGATGAAGCTTTCTTT. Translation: CAISERDEAFF.

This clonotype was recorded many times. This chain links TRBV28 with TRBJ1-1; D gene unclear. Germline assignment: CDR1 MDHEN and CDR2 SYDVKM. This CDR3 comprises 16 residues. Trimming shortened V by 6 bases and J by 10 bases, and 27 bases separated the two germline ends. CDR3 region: CASSPVGRAGNMVAFF. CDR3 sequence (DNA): TGTGCCAGCAGCCCGGTGGGGAGGGCGGGTAATATGGTAGCTTTCTTT.

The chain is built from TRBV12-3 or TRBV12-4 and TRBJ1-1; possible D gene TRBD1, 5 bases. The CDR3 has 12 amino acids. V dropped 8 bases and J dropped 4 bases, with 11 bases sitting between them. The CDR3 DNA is TGTGCCAGCGGGGCAGGACCCACTGAAGCTTTCTTT. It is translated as CASGAGPTEAFF.